A single sample gave rise to the 23 T cell receptor beta chains below, sequenced in a study of shared clonotypes between healthy human individuals. This table comes from immunoSEQ multiplex PCR, and its TCRdb copy is limited to in-frame clones, with some not included. The table records hundreds of thousands of clones, about 80% of them present only once. The sample was memory CD4+ T cells sorted from blood. Subset: CD45RA-negative fraction. Receptors were obtained from a woman in her twenties or thirties in good health.

The genes are TRBV5-6 and TRBJ2-3, with 7 bases lining up with TRBD1. With 1 base clipped from V and 5 bases from J, the junction kept 4 bases outside the gene matches. The CDR3 has 14 amino acids. Germline V lookup: CDR1 SGHDT, CDR2 YYEEEE. The CDR3 DNA sequence: TGTGCCAGCAGCTTGAGAGGGGGCATAGATACGCAGTATTTT. Translated, it gives CASSLRGGIDTQYF. Full variable domain (rest looked up from reference TRBV5-6 and TRBJ2-3): DAGVTQSPTHLIKTRGQQVTLRCSPKSGHDTVSWYQQALGQGPQFIFQYYEEEERQRGNFPDRFSGHQFPNYSSELNVNALLLGDSALYLCASSLRGGIDTQYFGPGTRLTVL.

In its sample, this clone was seen a few times. The sample has other DNA sequences that encode this CDR3 too. This chain links TRBV27 with TRBJ1-2, with TRBD1 matching over 8 bases. V lost 6 bases, J lost 4 bases, and 1 base stayed unmatched. The CDR3 sequence is 12 residues long. Germline V lookup: CDR1 MNHEY, CDR2 SMNVEV (reference sequence). In DNA form, the CDR3 reads TGTGCCAGCAGGCAGGGGGCCTATGGCTACACCTTC. As protein: CASRQGAYGYTF.

In this sample, this clone turned up a few times. The V gene is TRBV11-2, the J gene TRBJ2-7; the match to TRBD2 covers 10 bases. The V gene end was trimmed by 5 bases and the J gene end by 6 bases; junction bases not matched to a gene: 13. CDR3 length equals 16 residues. Germline V gives CDR1 SGHAT, CDR2 FQNNGV. The CDR3 DNA reads as TGTGCCAGCAGCCCGACCCCCTCTAGCGGGAGAGGCGAGCAGTACTTC. Encoded protein: CASSPTPSSGRGEQYF.

This rearrangement joins TRBV28 to TRBJ1-3, with TRBD1 identical over 7 bases. In germline, CDR1 is MDHEN, CDR2 SYDVKM. Unmatched junction bases numbered 5, after V lost 4 bases and J lost 5 bases. CDR3 length equals 14 residues. CDR3 sequence (DNA): TGTGCCAGCAGTTCGACAGGGATTAGAAACACCATATATTTT. It specifies CASSSTGIRNTIYF.

In regard to this clone: Other DNA sequences in this sample translate to the same CDR3. V and J are TRBV19 and TRBJ1-1, with no clear D. The CDR3 spans 11 residues. Germline V lookup: CDR1 LNHDA, CDR2 SQIVND (reference sequence). V gave up 10 bases and J gave up 2 bases, with 8 bases separating them. As DNA, the CDR3 is TGTGCCACTCGAAAAAACACTGAAGCTTTCTTT. Translating it yields CATRKNTEAFF.

The V and J genes are TRBV6-5 and TRBJ2-1, with 13 nucleotides matching TRBD2. J was trimmed by 10 bases and V by 6 bases; bases with no gene match: 6. The CDR3 is 14 amino acids. Germline lookup yields CDR1 MNHEY and CDR2 SVGAGI. Written as DNA, the CDR3 is TGTGCCAGCAGCCCGGGACTAGCGGGACTAGAGCAGTTCTTC. Translation: CASSPGLAGLEQFF.

This clone was recorded many times. The chain is built from TRBV30 and TRBJ2-7; tentative D call: TRBD1 (6 bases). The CDR3 loop spans 13 amino acids. The germline V gene has CDR1 GTSNPN and CDR2 SVGIG (reference sequence). Trimming stripped 1 base from V and 7 bases from J, with 14 bases between. The CDR3 spells CAWSGSYQGEQYF. DNA for the CDR3: TGTGCCTGGAGTGGAAGTTACCAGGGGGAGCAGTACTTC.

The chain is built from TRBV15 and TRBJ1-5; weak D call: TRBD1 (5 bases). This CDR3 is 19 amino acids long. CDR1 LNHNV and CDR2 YYDKDF come from the germline V gene (reference sequence). Trimming took off 3 bases at V and 0 bases at J, with 21 bases between the two ends. This chain's CDR3 is CATSRDRWPGTYSNQPQHF. The CDR3 DNA reads TGTGCCACCAGCAGGGACCGTTGGCCGGGGACCTATAGCAATCAGCCCCAGCATTTT.

The rearrangement uses TRBV2 and TRBJ2-2; perhaps TRBD2 as D (5 bases). The CDR3 consists of 14 residues. Trimming pared 5 bases from V and 5 bases from J, leaving 12 bases between. Germline loops: CDR1 SNHLY, CDR2 FYNNEI. The CDR3 loop reads CASSPGRRTGELFF. CDR3 coding DNA: TGTGCCAGCAGTCCAGGCCGGAGGACCGGGGAGCTGTTTTTT.

The chain uses TRBV28 and TRBJ1-2, with D perhaps matching TRBD1 (6 bases). The CDR3 runs 16 residues. V was cut by 7 bases and J by 4 bases, with 22 bases left in between. From germline, CDR1 is MDHEN and CDR2 SYDVKM. CDR3 in amino acids: CASTPGGAGNIYGYTF. The CDR3 nucleotides read TGTGCCAGCACTCCGGGGGGCGCGGGTAATATCTATGGCTACACCTTC.

This clone was seen only once. The chain recombines TRBV10-2 with TRBJ2-3; D possibly corresponds to TRBD2 (5 bases). The CDR3 spans 14 residues. CDR1 and CDR2 from the germline V gene are WSHSY and SAAADI. Trimming removed 7 bases from V and 6 bases from J, with 17 bases in between. In nucleotides, the CDR3 is TGCGCCAGCAACGGGGTAGAGTATGGTGATACGCAGTATTTT. Protein sequence: CASNGVEYGDTQYF.

J is TRBJ2-5 and V is TRBV5-6; possible D gene TRBD1, 6 bases. Germline V gives CDR1 SGHDT, CDR2 YYEEEE. The CDR3 has 14 residues. V lost 2 bases to trimming and J lost 3 bases, with 11 bases between them. For the CDR3, the DNA is TGTGCCAGCAGCTTAGGACAGATGAAAGAGACCCAGTACTTC. It yields the protein CASSLGQMKETQYF.

The chain combines TRBV4-2 with TRBJ2-7; 12 bases agree with TRBD2. CDR1 is LGHNA, CDR2 YNFKEQ, per germline. The CDR3 extends over 16 amino acids. V was clipped by 0 bases and J by 3 bases; unmatched bases: 3. The CDR3, as DNA: TGTGCCAGCAGCCAAGACGGACTAGCGGGGCGCTACGAGCAGTACTTC. Protein sequence: CASSQDGLAGRYEQYF.

This clone was recorded once. J is TRBJ1-5 and V is TRBV27; TRBD1 might be the D (6 bases). Germline-derived CDR1 and CDR2 are MNHEY and SMNVEV (reference sequence). V gave up 6 bases and J gave up 6 bases, with 21 bases separating them. The CDR3 is 16 amino acids. Here the CDR3 DNA reads TGTGCCAGCAGCTCCGGGGGGGGCGGTAAGGGTCAGCCCCAGCATTTT. This codes for CASSSGGGGKGQPQHF.

The chain has TRBV4-2 and TRBJ2-5; D possibly matches TRBD1 or TRBD2 (5 bases each). V lost 0 bases to trimming and J lost 4 bases, with 9 bases between them. CDR1 is LGHNA and CDR2 is YNFKEQ in the germline V gene. CDR3 length: 14 residues. Written as DNA, the CDR3 is TGTGCCAGCAGCCAAGAGGGGGTCGGAGAGACCCAGTACTTC. Residues: CASSQEGVGETQYF.

This clone was seen more than once but under ten times. The chain has TRBV6-5 and TRBJ1-5; TRBD1 is a possible D gene (6 bases). Looked up from germline, CDR1 is MNHEY and CDR2 is SVGAGI. The CDR3 loop spans 15 amino acids. V was pared by 8 bases and J by 7 bases, with 21 bases between. For the CDR3, the DNA is TGTGCCAGCGCCCACATGGCAGGGGTTGAGCAGCCCCAGCATTTT. Amino acid sequence: CASAHMAGVEQPQHF.

The rearrangement links TRBV30 to TRBJ2-5, with 7 nucleotides matching TRBD2. This CDR3 has 13 amino acids. After removal of 1 base from V and 11 bases from J, the junction contained 10 bases not matched to a gene. Germline loops: CDR1 GTSNPN, CDR2 SVGIG (reference sequence). This CDR3 reads CAWSGRLGREQYF. The CDR3 DNA follows: TGTGCCTGGAGTGGACGACTAGGGCGGGAGCAGTACTTC.

The chain couples TRBV27 to TRBJ2-5, with 7 bases lining up with TRBD2. Trimming removed 2 bases from V and 6 bases from J; junction bases left unmatched: 6. Per the germline V gene, CDR1 is MNHEY and CDR2 is SMNVEV (reference sequence). This CDR3 is 14 amino acids long. The CDR3 loop is CASSLRGSAKTQYF. As DNA, the CDR3 is TGTGCCAGCAGTTTACGCGGGAGTGCGAAGACCCAGTACTTC.

The sample holds a few counts of this clone. V gene TRBV7-9 combines with J gene TRBJ2-2; D might be TRBD1 (6 bases). V lost 5 bases to trimming and J lost 3 bases, with 16 bases between them. The germline V gene has CDR1 SEHNR and CDR2 FQNEAQ (reference sequence). This CDR3 has 16 residues. CDR3 region: CASSPGLWGHTGELFF. CDR3 sequence (DNA): TGTGCCAGCAGCCCGGGTCTATGGGGGCACACCGGGGAGCTGTTTTTT.

This sequence joins TRBV19 and TRBJ2-2; the match to TRBD2 covers 8 bases. Unmatched junction bases numbered 10, after V lost 7 bases and J lost 0 bases. The V gene's germline CDR1 is LNHDA and CDR2 SQIVND (reference sequence). This CDR3 spans 17 amino acids. The CDR3 DNA reads TGTGCCAGTACCACTCACCAACTAGCGGCGAACACCGGGGAGCTGTTTTTT. The encoded protein is CASTTHQLAANTGELFF. The full variable domain, its missing parts supplied by reference TRBV19 and TRBJ2-2, is DGGITQSPKYLFRKEGQNVTLSCEQNLNHDAMYWYRQDPGQGLRLIYYSQIVNDFQKGDIAEGYSVSREKKESFPLTVTSAQKNPTAFYLCASTTHQLAANTGELFFGEGSRLTVL.

This chain links TRBV19 with TRBJ2-7; D is perhaps TRBD2 (5 bases). The length of the CDR3 is 13 residues. The ends were cut back, 0 bases at V and 8 bases at J, with 11 bases in the middle. In germline, CDR1 is LNHDA, CDR2 SQIVND (reference sequence). CDR3: CASSIEAGIQQYF. The CDR3 DNA sequence: TGTGCCAGTAGTATAGAGGCCGGGATTCAGCAGTACTTC.

This rearrangement joins TRBV9 to TRBJ2-5, with D unresolved. This CDR3 contains 15 residues. The germline V gene has CDR1 SGDLS and CDR2 YYNGEE. The germline V and J ends were trimmed by 0 bases and 5 bases, with 14 bases remaining between them. CDR3 region: CASSVGAELTETQYF. Here the CDR3 DNA reads TGTGCCAGCAGCGTAGGGGCCGAACTTACGGAGACCCAGTACTTC.

J is TRBJ1-1 and V is TRBV6-5, with D perhaps TRBD1 (6 bases). V was shortened by 5 bases and J by 0 bases, with 13 bases between the two germline ends. The CDR3 length is 15 residues. Germline CDR1 MNHEY, CDR2 SVGAGI. The CDR3, as DNA: TGTGCCAGCAGTCGACTGGACAGCTTGAACACTGAAGCTTTCTTT. Translation gives CASSRLDSLNTEAFF.